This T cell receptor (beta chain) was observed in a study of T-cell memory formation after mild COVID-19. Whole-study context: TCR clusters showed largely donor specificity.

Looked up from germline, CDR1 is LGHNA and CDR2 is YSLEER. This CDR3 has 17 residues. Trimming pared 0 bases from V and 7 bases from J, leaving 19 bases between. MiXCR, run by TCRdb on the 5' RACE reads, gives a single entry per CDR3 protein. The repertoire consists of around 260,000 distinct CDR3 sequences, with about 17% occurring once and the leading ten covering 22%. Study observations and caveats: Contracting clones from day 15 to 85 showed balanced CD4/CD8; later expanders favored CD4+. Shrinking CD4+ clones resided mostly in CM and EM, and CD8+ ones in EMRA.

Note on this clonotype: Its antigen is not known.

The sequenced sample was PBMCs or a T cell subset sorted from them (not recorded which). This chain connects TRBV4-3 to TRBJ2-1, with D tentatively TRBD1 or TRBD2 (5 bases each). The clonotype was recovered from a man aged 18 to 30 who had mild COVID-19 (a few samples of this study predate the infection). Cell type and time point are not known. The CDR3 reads CASSQDGPGRPPNEQFF. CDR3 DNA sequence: TGCGCCAGCAGCCAAGACGGACCGGGACGCCCCCCGAATGAGCAGTTCTTC.